The rows below give T cell receptor beta chains drawn from one sample of a study of cytomegalovirus exposure and HLA in healthy donors. Data came from immunoSEQ multiplex PCR; TCRdb stores just in-frame clones and leaves some out. The table lists about 170,000 clones, with 0.75% to 0.85% in the top ten. The source material was PBMCs. The source of these receptors is a young woman in good health and CMV-seropositive. CDR3s leave out the opening cysteine and the closing phenylalanine or tryptophan.

j_call v_call cdr3_aa
TRBJ1-2 TRBV10-3 AISTQGAANYGYT
TRBJ1-3 TRBV21-1 ASSNWSGPGNTIY
TRBJ1-1 TRBV19 ASIGTGHTEAF
TRBJ2-7 TRBV4-1 ASSQDGSGLSEQY
TRBJ1-2 TRBV15 ATSTRQGRSGGYT
TRBJ1-2 TRBV4-3 ASSQEGAGGGGYT
TRBJ1-2 TRBV7-9 ASSSRDRVTHHYGYT
TRBJ2-5 TRBV7-2 ASSLDSTETQY
TRBJ1-2 TRBV5-1 ASSQDRRSGYT
TRBJ2-5 TRBV4-3 ASSQEVSQYGETQY
TRBJ2-2 TRBV5-1 ASSLAVTGELF
TRBJ2-3 TRBV4-3 ASSQTKNSGGGTDTQY
TRBJ1-1 TRBV4-1 ASSFRSQTGSTEAF
TRBJ1-4 TRBV5-1 ASSFAPGQEGEKLF
TRBJ1-2 TRBV9 ASSTRQGGYGYT
TRBJ1-5 TRBV15 ATSRDLDRRNQPQH
TRBJ2-1 TRBV9 ASSVDPSPNEQF
TRBJ2-7 TRBV13 ASSLGGPGLAGGEQY
TRBJ1-2 TRBV6-6 ASSPQGLRGYT
TRBJ2-7 TRBV6-5 ASSSTFTQQY
TRBJ2-4 TRBV11-2 ASSLEPSGQNIQY
TRBJ2-1 TRBV9 ASSKNYRVFYNEQF
TRBJ2-3 TRBV5-1 ASSPSGGGTDTQY
TRBJ2-3 TRBV30 AWSVSGRGGPDTQY
TRBJ1-4 TRBV7-2 ASSPRTAGEKLF
TRBJ2-1 TRBV10-1 ASRLAGASEQF
TRBJ2-3 TRBV5-1 ASSLDLAYTDTQY
TRBJ1-5 TRBV18 ASSPSGQYSNQPQH
TRBJ2-1 TRBV19 ASSIDVVSSYNEQF
TRBJ2-2 TRBV28 ASSPSSGGELF
TRBJ2-7 TRBV18 ASSRMSGRMYEQY
TRBJ2-7 TRBV11-3 ASSQAGTRPY
TRBJ1-1 TRBV11-1 ASRTGTMNTEAF
TRBJ1-6 TRBV7-2 ASSLWTENSPLH
TRBJ2-2 TRBV5-8 ASSSRTSGPSGGELF
TRBJ2-1 TRBV6-4 ASSARPSGYNEQF
TRBJ1-5 TRBV2 ASSMDSHADQPQH
TRBJ1-2 TRBV19 ASSIQVENYGYT
TRBJ1-2 TRBV4-1 ASSQGSGQFYGYT
TRBJ1-1 TRBV7-2 ASSLTGQGTEAF
TRBJ1-2 TRBV5-8 ASSLLLVNYGYT
TRBJ1-6 TRBV19 ASSVRDRGNSPLH
TRBJ1-1 TRBV5-1 ASRLGGQGAAEAF
TRBJ2-7 TRBV5-6 ASSLDWRVYEQY
TRBJ1-2 TRBV7-3 ASSLEEAFEDYGYT
TRBJ1-2 TRBV19 ASSLPGQGNRYT
TRBJ1-2 TRBV11-3 ASSILSLVGQSYGYT
TRBJ1-4 TRBV29-1 SVTGSATNEKLF
TRBJ2-6 TRBV28 ASSSRDSAGANVLT
TRBJ1-3 TRBV5-4 ASSRGGDGGSGNTIY
TRBJ2-3 TRBV2 ASERASGRAHGTQY
TRBJ1-1 TRBV6-1 ASSLLEIAF
TRBJ2-5 TRBV27 ASSLRLAEETQY
TRBJ2-1 TRBV6-5 ASSRGYNEQF
TRBJ2-7 TRBV19 ASSIGRAFSYEQY
TRBJ2-7 TRBV10-3 AISESNSYEQY
TRBJ2-5 TRBV18 ASSPPHREGRETQY
TRBJ2-7 TRBV2 ASSEYGTSYEQY